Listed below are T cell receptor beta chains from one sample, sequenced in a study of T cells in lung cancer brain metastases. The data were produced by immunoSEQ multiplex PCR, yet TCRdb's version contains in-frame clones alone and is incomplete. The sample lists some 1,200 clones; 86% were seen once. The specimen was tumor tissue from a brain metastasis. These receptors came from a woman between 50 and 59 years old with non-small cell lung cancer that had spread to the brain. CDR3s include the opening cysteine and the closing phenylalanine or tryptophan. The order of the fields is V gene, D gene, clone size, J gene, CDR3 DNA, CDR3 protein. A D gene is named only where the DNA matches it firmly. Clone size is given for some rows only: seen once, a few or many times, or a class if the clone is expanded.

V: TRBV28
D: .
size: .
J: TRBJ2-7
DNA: TGTGCCAGCAGGCCACATTACTCCTACGAGCAGTACTTC
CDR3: CASRPHYSYEQYF

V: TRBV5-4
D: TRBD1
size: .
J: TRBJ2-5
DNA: TGTGTCAGCAGCAAATCCGGGACAGGAGAGACCCAGTACTTC
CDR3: CVSSKSGTGETQYF

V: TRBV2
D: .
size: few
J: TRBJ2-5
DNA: TGTGCCAGCAGTGAAACGGGGAGAGAGACCCAGTACTTC
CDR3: CASSETGRETQYF

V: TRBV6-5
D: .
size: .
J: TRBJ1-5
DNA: TGTGCCAGCAGTTACACAGCTAATCAGCCCCAGCATTTT
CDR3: CASSYTANQPQHF

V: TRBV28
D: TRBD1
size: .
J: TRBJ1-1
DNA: TGTGCCAGCACCCACAGGGGGTTTTCTGAAGCTTTCTTT
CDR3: CASTHRGFSEAFF

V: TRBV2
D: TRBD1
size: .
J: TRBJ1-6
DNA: TGTGCCAGCAGAAGACAGGGGATCGGCTCCTATAATTCACCCCTCCACTTT
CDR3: CASRRQGIGSYNSPLHF

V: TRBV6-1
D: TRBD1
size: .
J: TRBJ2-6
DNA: TGTGCCAGCAGTGCTTCAGGGGGCACTGGGGCCAACGTCCTGACTTTC
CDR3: CASSASGGTGANVLTF

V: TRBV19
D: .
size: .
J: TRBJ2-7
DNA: TGTGCCAGTAGCGATAATCTAGGAGGGTTCGACGAGCAGTACTTC
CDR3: CASSDNLGGFDEQYF

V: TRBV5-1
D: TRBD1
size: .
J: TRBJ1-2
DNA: TGCGCCAGCAGCTTCGGTGACAGGGGAAATTTTGGCTACACCTTC
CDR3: CASSFGDRGNFGYTF

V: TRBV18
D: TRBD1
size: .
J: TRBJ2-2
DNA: TGTGCCAGCTCACCAATGGGGACAGGTTACACCGGGGAGCTGTTTTTT
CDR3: CASSPMGTGYTGELFF

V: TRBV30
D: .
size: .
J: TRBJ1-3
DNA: TGTGCCTGGAGTGTACGTGGAGACTCTGGAAACACCATATATTTT
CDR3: CAWSVRGDSGNTIYF

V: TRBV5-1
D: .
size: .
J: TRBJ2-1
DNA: TGCGCCAACAGCTTGGAAGGTTCGCCAGCCCAAGAGCAGTTCTTC
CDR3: CANSLEGSPAQEQFF

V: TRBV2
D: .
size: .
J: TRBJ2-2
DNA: TGTGCCAGCCTCGCAGCAACAGAGAACACCGGGGAGCTGTTTTTT
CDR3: CASLAATENTGELFF

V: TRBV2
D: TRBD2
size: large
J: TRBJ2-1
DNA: TGTGCCAGCAGGGGGTGGGGGGGAGTGAAGGGCCCCGTTGGAGAGCAGTTCTTC
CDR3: CASRGWGGVKGPVGEQFF

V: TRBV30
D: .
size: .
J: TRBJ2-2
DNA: TGTGCCTGGAGTGTTGGTAGCACCGGGGAGCTGTTTTTT
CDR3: CAWSVGSTGELFF

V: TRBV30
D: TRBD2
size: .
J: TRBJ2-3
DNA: TGTGCCACGACCCATAGCGGGACAGATACGCAGTATTTT
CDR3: CATTHSGTDTQYF

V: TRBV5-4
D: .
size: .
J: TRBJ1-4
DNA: TGTGCCAGCAGCCTGCGCGGAGGAGGGCGGCAAGAAAAATTGTTTTTT
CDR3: CASSLRGGGRQEKLFF

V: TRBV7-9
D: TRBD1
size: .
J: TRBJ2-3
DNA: TGTGCCAGCAGCTTAGTACAGGGGACGCAGTATTTT
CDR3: CASSLVQGTQYF

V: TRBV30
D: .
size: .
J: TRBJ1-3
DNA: TGTGCCTGGAGCTCAACTGGAAACACCATATATTTT
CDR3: CAWSSTGNTIYF

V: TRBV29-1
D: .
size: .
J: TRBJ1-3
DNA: TGCAGCGTTGTGTATCCGCGGACGTCTGGAAACACCATATATTTT
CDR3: CSVVYPRTSGNTIYF

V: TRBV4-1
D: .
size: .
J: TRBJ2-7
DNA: TGCGCCAGCAGCCAGATTTCGGGGGGCAGATACGAGCAGTACTTC
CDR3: CASSQISGGRYEQYF

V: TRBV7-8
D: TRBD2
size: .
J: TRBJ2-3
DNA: TGTGCCAGCAGCTCCTTCGGGGAGCGGGGGGGCACAGATACGCAGTATTTT
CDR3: CASSSFGERGGTDTQYF

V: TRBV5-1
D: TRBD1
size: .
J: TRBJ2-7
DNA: TGCGCCAGCAGCTTGTGGTTTTCGGGACAGGGGTCCTACGAGCAGTACTTC
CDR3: CASSLWFSGQGSYEQYF

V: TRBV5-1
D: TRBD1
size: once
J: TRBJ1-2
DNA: TGCGCCAGCAGCTTGCGTACACCCGGGACAGCTGAGATCTATGGCTACACCTTC
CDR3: CASSLRTPGTAEIYGYTF

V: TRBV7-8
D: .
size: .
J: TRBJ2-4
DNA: TGTGCCAGCAGTCCGACCCTTTCTGGGAGAAACATTCAGTACTTC
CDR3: CASSPTLSGRNIQYF

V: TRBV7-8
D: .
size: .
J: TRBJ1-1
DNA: TGTGCCAGCAGCTCGCGCCAGGGAAGATGGACTGAAGCTTTTTTT
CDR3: CASSSRQGRWTEAFF

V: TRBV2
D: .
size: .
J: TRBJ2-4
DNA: TGTGCCAGCAGTGTCAGCGGACCAAACATTCAGTACTTC
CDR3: CASSVSGPNIQYF

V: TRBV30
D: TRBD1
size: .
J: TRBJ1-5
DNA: TGTGCCTGGACTCCGGGACAGATCATGGGGCAGCCCCAGCATTTT
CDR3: CAWTPGQIMGQPQHF

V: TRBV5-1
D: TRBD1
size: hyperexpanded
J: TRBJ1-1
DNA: TGCGCCAGCAGTAGCCGGGACAGTGAAGCTTTCTTT
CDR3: CASSSRDSEAFF

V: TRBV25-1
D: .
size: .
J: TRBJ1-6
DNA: TGTGCCAGCAGTGGGCTAATTAATTCACCCCTCCACTTT
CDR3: CASSGLINSPLHF

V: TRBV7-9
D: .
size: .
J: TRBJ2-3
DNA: TGTGCCAGCATGGGGTTAACAGATACGCAGTATTTT
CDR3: CASMGLTDTQYF

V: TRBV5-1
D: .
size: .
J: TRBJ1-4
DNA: TGCGCCAGCAGCCCCAGACCCTTTCAAGGCACTAATGAAAAACTGTTTTTT
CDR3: CASSPRPFQGTNEKLFF